The clone carrying this TCR beta chain came up a few times. The data belong to a study of blood T cell repertoires in COVID-19. Study details: Collection of acute and convalescent COVID-19 samples took place in the United States, Italy and Spain. T cells, B-cell-depleted T cells, or PBMCs supplied cDNA or gDNA.

With 0 bases clipped from V and 0 bases from J, the junction kept 4 bases outside the gene matches. In germline, CDR1 is SGHVS, CDR2 FQNEAQ. This CDR3 has 17 amino acids. Under the authors' procedure: The authors estimated nucleated cell counts from reference gene primer amplification. The data were produced by immunoSEQ multiplex PCR, yet TCRdb's version contains in-frame clones alone and is incomplete. That table is the source of V, J and clone size, and D and trimming were worked out from the DNA. The repertoire includes roughly 120,000 clones, about 80% of them detected once, and 7.5% sits in the top ten.

Sequencing used peripheral blood. The TCR comes from an older man with active or convalescent COVID-19. V usage is TRBV7-8 and J usage is TRBJ1-5; 8 positions agree with TRBD1. The chain's CDR3 is CASSLARTGYSNQPQHF. The DNA of the CDR3 is TGTGCCAGCAGCTTAGCGCGGACAGGGTATAGCAATCAGCCCCAGCATTTT.